This section outlines one T cell receptor beta chain sequence together with its context. Antigen specificity is unknown. This record belongs to a study of shared clonotypes between healthy human individuals. Study-wide results and caveats: Exclusively blood specimens were collected; tissue repertoires likely differ.

In germline, CDR1 is DFQATT, CDR2 SNEGSKA (reference sequence). The CDR3 has 11 residues. Assay execution took place at the deep level. Assay: immunoSEQ multiplex PCR; the TCRdb copy retains only in-frame clones and omits some. The repertoire consists of over a million clones, with around 82% occurring once and the leading ten covering more than 0.5%. The sequence was collected from a man younger than 35 in good health. Some clones in this sample may be carry-over from other donors' samples. The chain recombines TRBV20-1 with TRBJ2-3; D is perhaps TRBD2 (6 bases). The sample comprised memory CD4+ T cells from PBMCs. This sample's subset: CD45RA-negative fraction. The CDR3 loop reads CGGSVTDTQYF. In DNA form, the CDR3 reads TGCGGGGGGAGTGTCACAGATACGCAGTATTTT.